The source of this TCR beta chain is a study of CXCR3-negative and CXCR3-positive naive CD8 T cells. Turning to the study itself: Collectively, the libraries yielded roughly 150 million TRB reads in total, at about 1.5 +/- 0.3 million per library. Study-level points and caveats: CXCR3-negative naive cells had less hydrophobic TRB CDR3s than did CXCR3-positive naive cells. Fresh PBMCs were used in most assays, and CXCR3 expression partially decreased after cryopreservation.

The authors prepared UMI-labeled TRB cDNA libraries by 5' RACE. With the 5' RACE reads reprocessed, TCRdb shows one record per CDR3 protein and no DNA. This table holds over 100,000 distinct CDR3 sequences. Germline loops: CDR1 DFQATT, CDR2 SNEGSKA (reference sequence). The CDR3 consists of 14 residues. Naive CD8+ T cells carried a CD45RO-CCR7+CD27+CD95- phenotype. Comments on this clonotype: Its cognate antigen is unknown.

The sequence was collected from a human donor in good health. Some clones in this sample may be carry-over from other donors' samples. The sequenced sample was naive CXCR3- CD8+ T cells from blood. The sample's subset: CD45RO-CCR7+CD27+CD95- naive CD8+ T cells lacking CXCR3 (TNR3-). The rearrangement joins TRBV20-1 to TRBJ1-1; TCRdb proposes TRBD1, but this gene call is untestable without DNA. CDR3 residues: CSARTPGQGTEAFF.